The 10 T cell receptor beta chains reported below all come from one sample, sequenced in a study of T cell responses to AZD1222 COVID-19 vaccine. Profiling relied on immunoSEQ multiplex PCR, and the TCRdb table lists in-frame clones only, not all of them. The table records roughly 150,000 clones, about nine tenths of them present only once. Here the sequenced sample was peripheral blood, taken on day 0 of AZD1222 vaccination. The source is an adult in good health.

The CDR3 sequence is CASSSQGVGNTEAFF. The CDR3 DNA reads TGTGCCAGCAGCTCTCAGGGGGTCGGGAACACTGAAGCTTTCTTT. The chain joins TRBV7-3 to TRBJ1-1, with 7 bases lining up with TRBD1. This CDR3 spans 15 amino acids. J lost 1 base, V lost 4 bases, and 6 bases had no gene match. In germline, CDR1 is SGHTA, CDR2 FQGTGA.

This clone is a singleton in its sample. The chain joins TRBV19 to TRBJ2-7; 9 positions match TRBD1. CDR3 size: 15 residues. The junction had 11 bases not matched to a gene; V was cut back by 7 bases and J by 4 bases. Germline-derived CDR1 and CDR2 are LNHDA and SQIVND (reference sequence). The CDR3 reads CASTNSGTGRYEQYF. CDR3 sequence (DNA): TGTGCCAGTACCAACTCCGGGACAGGGAGATACGAGCAGTACTTC. Together with reference TRBV19 and TRBJ2-7, the CDR3 gives the full variable domain: DGGITQSPKYLFRKEGQNVTLSCEQNLNHDAMYWYRQDPGQGLRLIYYSQIVNDFQKGDIAEGYSVSREKKESFPLTVTSAQKNPTAFYLCASTNSGTGRYEQYFGPGTRLTVT.

This chain uses TRBV28 with TRBJ2-7, with TRBD1 matching over 8 bases. Germline CDR1 reads MDHEN; CDR2 reads SYDVKM. CDR3 length: 14 residues. With 5 bases clipped from V and 2 bases from J, the junction kept 5 bases outside the gene matches. For the CDR3, the DNA is TGTGCCAGCAGTGTAGACAGGGGACCCTACGAGCAGTACTTC. This codes for CASSVDRGPYEQYF.

The chain has TRBV28 and TRBJ2-7, with D unresolved. The CDR3 has 14 amino acids. In germline, CDR1 is MDHEN, CDR2 SYDVKM. Trimming cost V 2 bases and J 4 bases, with 12 bases left between them. The CDR3 is CASSLRPALYEQYF. CDR3 coding DNA: TGTGCCAGCAGTTTAAGGCCCGCACTTTACGAGCAGTACTTC.

The CDR3 sequence: CASSLLVGANVLTF. The CDR3 DNA reads TGTGCCAGCAGCTTGTTAGTTGGGGCCAACGTCCTGACTTTC. The V gene is TRBV5-4, the J gene TRBJ2-6; D gene uncertain. With 1 base removed from V and 3 bases from J, the gap between germline ends came to 5 bases. CDR3 length: 14 residues. The germline CDR1 and CDR2 sequences are SGHNT and YYREEE (reference sequence).

The rearrangement joins TRBV19 to TRBJ2-7; D uncertain. CDR1 is LNHDA, CDR2 SQIVND, per germline (reference sequence). The CDR3 loop spans 14 amino acids. V lost 6 bases and J 4 bases, leaving 16 bases between the germline ends. The CDR3, as DNA: TGTGCCAGTAGGCGAGGACCGAGAGATTACGAGCAGTACTTC. Translating it yields CASRRGPRDYEQYF.

V usage is TRBV6-2 or TRBV6-3 and J usage is TRBJ2-2, with TRBD2 identical over 7 bases. The CDR3 runs to 19 residues. V shed 2 bases and J 4 bases; nucleotides not matched to a gene: 16. Germline lookup yields CDR1 MNHEY and CDR2 SVGEGT. CDR3 sequence (DNA): TGTGCCAGCAGTTACCTGATCACGCCTAGCGGAGTATTCACCGGGGAGCTGTTTTTT. This codes for CASSYLITPSGVFTGELFF.

The V call is TRBV5-4, the J call TRBJ2-7; a weak D match, TRBD2 (6 bases). CDR1 is SGHNT, CDR2 YYREEE, per germline (reference sequence). This CDR3 has 16 residues. V was pared by 0 bases and J by 0 bases, with 13 bases between. CDR3 nucleotide sequence: TGTGCCAGCAGCTTGGGAGGGGACTTAAGCTCCTACGAGCAGTACTTC. This translates into CASSLGGDLSSYEQYF. The complete variable domain, with remaining parts taken from reference TRBV5-4 and TRBJ2-7, reads ETGVTQSPTHLIKTRGQQVTLRCSSQSGHNTVSWYQQALGQGPQFIFQYYREEENGRGNFPPRFSGLQFPNYSSELNVNALELDDSALYLCASSLGGDLSSYEQYFGPGTRLTVT.

The chain links TRBV5-5 to TRBJ2-5; D not certain. This CDR3 region has 15 residues. In germline, CDR1 is SGHKS, CDR2 YYEKEE (reference sequence). Trimming shortened V by 1 base and J by 0 bases, and 10 bases separated the two germline ends. CDR3 DNA: TGTGCCAGCAGCTTGAGTTTGGTAGACCAAGAGACCCAGTACTTC. It codes for CASSLSLVDQETQYF.

The rearrangement links TRBV2 to TRBJ1-1; D is uncertain. The V gene's germline CDR1 is SNHLY and CDR2 FYNNEI. The germline V and J ends were trimmed by 7 bases and 0 bases, with 9 bases remaining between them. The CDR3 is 13 amino acids. The CDR3 spells CASMERMNTEAFF. In DNA form, the CDR3 reads TGTGCCAGCATGGAGAGGATGAACACTGAAGCTTTCTTT.